A selection of T cell receptor beta chains follows, all from one sample in a study of cytomegalovirus exposure and HLA in healthy donors. Clones were sequenced by immunoSEQ multiplex PCR, and TCRdb holds only the in-frame ones, with some missing. The table for this sample gives more than 90,000 clones. Sequenced: PBMCs. Source of these receptors: a man aged 25 to 40 in good health and CMV-seronegative. CDR3s include the opening cysteine and the closing phenylalanine or tryptophan. A D gene is named only where the DNA matches it firmly.

v_gene	d_gene	j_gene	len	CDR3nt	CDR3aa
TRBV6-4	TRBD1	TRBJ2-3	17	TGTGCCAGCAGCCCAAGGGACAGCCATGGGGACACAGATACGCAGTATTTT	CASSPRDSHGDTDTQYF
TRBV7-6	NA	TRBJ2-3	14	TGTGCCAGCAGCCGAGGACAGAGCACAGATACGCAGTATTTT	CASSRGQSTDTQYF
TRBV4-2	TRBD2	TRBJ2-3	19	TGTGCCAGCAGCCAGAATCCGGGACTAGCCCTCGGGGGGGGAGATACGCAGTATTTT	CASSQNPGLALGGGDTQYF
TRBV19	TRBD1	TRBJ2-7	13	TGTGCCAGTAGTTGGGGACAGGGAGACGAGCAGTACTTC	CASSWGQGDEQYF
TRBV5-6	TRBD2	TRBJ2-1	18	TGTGCCAGCAGCTCAGGACTAGCGGGGGGGAGCTCCTACAATGAGCAGTTCTTC	CASSSGLAGGSSYNEQFF
TRBV5-1	NA	TRBJ1-3	15	TGCGCCAGCAGCGCCACAGGGTCTGATGGAAACACCATATATTTT	CASSATGSDGNTIYF
TRBV27	TRBD1	TRBJ2-5	16	TGTGCCAGCAGTTTCGGTATTGGGACAGGGAGAGAGACCCAGTACTTC	CASSFGIGTGRETQYF
TRBV4-1	TRBD2	TRBJ2-3	15	TGCGCCAGCAGCCAAGGCCCGGGGGAGGGAGATACGCAGTATTTT	CASSQGPGEGDTQYF
TRBV28	TRBD2	TRBJ2-7	16	TGTGCCAGCAGTTTGGCAGGCGGGGGATTGACCTACGAGCAGTACTTC	CASSLAGGGLTYEQYF
TRBV5-1	TRBD1	TRBJ2-7	14	TGCGCCAGCAGCTCAACAGGGGGCTCCTACGAGCAGTACTTC	CASSSTGGSYEQYF
TRBV2	TRBD1	TRBJ1-6	14	TGTGCCAGCAGTGGACAGGGACCTAATTCACCCCTCCACTTT	CASSGQGPNSPLHF
TRBV29-1	NA	TRBJ1-1	12	TGCAGCGCGTCCCAGGGGAACACTGAAGCTTTCTTT	CSASQGNTEAFF
TRBV5-4	NA	TRBJ2-7	15	TGTGCCAGCAGCCGGTTCGCGGGGGAAGGGGGGGAGCAGTACTTC	CASSRFAGEGGEQYF